This is a list of T cell receptor beta chains from one sample in a study of tumor-infiltrating lymphocytes in primary liver carcinoma. TCRdb ran MiXCR on the multiplex PCR reads and lists one entry per CDR3 protein. The data contain about 180,000 distinct CDR3 sequences, 60% of them seen just once; the ten biggest clones take up roughly 76%. What was sequenced was peripheral blood. All receptors derive from a man in his forties or fifties with primary liver carcinoma and hepatitis B virus infection. The CDR3 runs from the conserved cysteine through the conserved F or W. Fields, in order: clone size, D gene, V gene, J gene, CDR3 protein, CDR3 DNA. A D gene is named only where the DNA matches it firmly. Clone sizes are given selectively: once, few, many, or a class where the clone is expanded.

once	NA	TRBV29-1	TRBJ2-2	CSVEDGVRAVTGELFF	TGCAGCGTTGAAGATGGCGTGAGGGCCGTCACCGGGGAGCTGTTTTTT
NA	NA	TRBV11-2	TRBJ2-7	CACSLTDGVYEQYF	TGTGCCTGCAGCTTAACCGACGGAGTATACGAGCAGTATTTC
NA	TRBD1	TRBV29-1	TRBJ2-3	CSVRVPGQGPDTQYF	TGCAGCGTTAGGGTCCCGGGACAGGGTCCAGATACGCAGTATTTT
many	TRBD2	TRBV11-2	TRBJ2-5	CASSFVPGLAGDGAAAETQYF	TGTGCCAGCAGCTTCGTACCGGGACTAGCGGGAGATGGGGCCGCGGCAGAGACCCAGTACTTC
NA	TRBD1	TRBV12-3/TRBV12-4	TRBJ1-3	CASSPMTGISGNTIYF	TGTGCCAGCAGCCCAATGACAGGGATCTCTGGAAACACCATATATTTT
once	NA	TRBV6-5	TRBJ1-5	CASSHSGVGGNQPQHF	TGTGCCAGCAGTCACTCGGGGGTGGGGGGCAATCAGCCCCAGCATTTT
NA	TRBD2	TRBV29-1	TRBJ2-1	CSVEGGRNSEQFF	TGCAGCGTTGAAGGCGGGAGGAATAGTGAGCAGTTCTTC
many	NA	TRBV29-1	TRBJ2-5	CSGYRVIGETQYF	TGCAGCGGATACAGGGTTATCGGAGAGACCCAGTACTTC
NA	NA	TRBV11-2	TRBJ2-2	CASIRDLYGELFF	TGTGCCAGTATCCGGGACTTATACGGGGAGCTGTTTTTT
NA	TRBD1	TRBV11-2	TRBJ1-3	CASSHNDRAYSGNTIYF	TGTGCCAGCAGTCATAATGACAGGGCCTACTCTGGCAACACCATATATTTT
few	TRBD2	TRBV12-3/TRBV12-4	TRBJ2-3	CASALGGSADTQYF	TGTGCCAGCGCGCTGGGAGGGAGCGCAGATACGCAGTATTTT
NA	NA	TRBV6-2/TRBV6-3	TRBJ2-4	CASSYAGAKNIQYF	TGTGCCAGCAGTTACGCAGGGGCCAAAAACATTCAGTACTTC
few	NA	TRBV12-3/TRBV12-4	TRBJ2-3	CASSSTGSTDTQYF	TGTGCCAGCAGTTCGACAGGAAGCACAGATACGCAGTATTTT
NA	TRBD2	TRBV7-9	TRBJ2-3	CASSLAAGDADTQYF	TGTGCCAGCAGCTTAGCAGCGGGAGACGCAGATACGCAGTATTTT
once	NA	TRBV28	TRBJ2-5	CVSSFGGAEETQYF	TGTGTCAGCAGTTTTGGGGGGGCGGAAGAGACCCAGTACTTC
NA	TRBD2	TRBV6-6	TRBJ2-7	CASSSLTSGDPYEQYF	TGTGCCAGCAGTTCCCTCACTAGCGGGGATCCCTACGAGCAGTACTTC
NA	NA	TRBV5-1	TRBJ2-2	CASSEQGNTGELFF	TGCGCCAGCAGCGAACAGGGCAACACCGGGGAGCTGTTTTTT
once	TRBD1	TRBV28	TRBJ1-1	CASRYRGLVGTEAFF	TGTGCCAGCAGATACAGGGGGCTGGTCGGCACTGAAGCTTTCTTT
NA	TRBD1	TRBV11-2	TRBJ2-1	CASSLGPEGQEFF	TGTGCCAGCAGCTTAGGGCCAGAAGGACAGGAGTTCTTC
many	NA	TRBV6-6	TRBJ2-1	CASSPGPGQRNNEQFF	TGTGCCAGCAGTCCCGGCCCGGGACAAAGAAACAATGAGCAGTTCTTC
NA	TRBD2	TRBV11-2	TRBJ2-1	CANSLKRAGGRGNEQFF	TGTGCCAACAGCCTCAAGAGAGCGGGAGGGCGTGGCAATGAGCAGTTCTTC
NA	NA	TRBV6-1	TRBJ2-7	CASSVGPLGEQYF	TGTGCCAGCAGTGTAGGGCCCTTAGGCGAACAGTACTTC
many	TRBD1	TRBV11-2	TRBJ2-2	CASSLEPTGITGELFF	TGTGCCAGCAGCTTAGAACCGACAGGGATCACCGGGGAGCTGTTTTTT
NA	NA	TRBV11-1	TRBJ2-1	CTSSRGAANEQFF	TGTACCAGCAGCCGAGGGGCAGCCAATGAGCAGTTCTTC
many	TRBD1	TRBV6-5	TRBJ1-2	CASRSTSTGVYGYTF	TGTGCCAGCAGATCTACATCGACAGGGGTGTATGGCTACACCTTC
few	NA	TRBV5-5	TRBJ2-2	CASSLGADGELFF	TGTGCCAGCAGCTTGGGGGCTGACGGGGAGCTGTTTTTT
NA	NA	TRBV6-1	TRBJ2-7	CTSSVPGPVYEQYF	TGTACCAGCAGTGTTCCAGGACCTGTCTACGAGCAGTACTTC
few	TRBD1	TRBV7-9	TRBJ1-2	CASSSAGTESDYTF	TGTGCCAGCAGCAGCGCCGGGACAGAAAGCGACTACACCTTC
once	NA	TRBV12-3/TRBV12-4	TRBJ2-7	CASSKPRTDSYEQYF	TGTGCCAGCAGTAAACCGCGGACAGATTCCTACGAGCAGTACTTC
few	TRBD1	TRBV6-2/TRBV6-3	TRBJ2-7	CASSYLGTVPYEQYF	TGTGCCAGCAGTTACCTGGGGACAGTCCCCTACGAGCAGTACTTC
NA	NA	TRBV10-1	TRBJ2-2	CASSEGETNTGELFF	TGCGCCAGCAGTGAAGGCGAGACGAACACCGGGGAGCTGTTTTTT
NA	NA	TRBV29-1	TRBJ2-1	CSIEGTPKEQFF	TGCAGCATTGAAGGGACACCGAAGGAGCAGTTCTTC
NA	NA	TRBV4-2	TRBJ2-3	CASSQDNSGTVAQYF	TGTGCCAGCAGCCAAGATAACAGCGGAACCGTGGCGCAGTATTTT
NA	TRBD2	TRBV6-1	TRBJ2-7	CANSESRGGQYF	TGTGCCAACAGTGAATCTCGGGGGGGGCAGTACTTC
many	NA	TRBV11-2	TRBJ2-1	CASSFLTGIGANEQFF	TGTGCCAGCAGCTTCCTCACAGGTATTGGGGCCAATGAGCAGTTCTTC
NA	NA	TRBV2	TRBJ2-6	CASTPVGTGANVLTF	TGTGCCAGCACCCCCGTAGGGACTGGGGCCAACGTCCTGACTTTC
few	NA	TRBV12-3/TRBV12-4	TRBJ2-7	CASSYYRGEQYF	TGTGCCAGCAGCTATTATAGGGGCGAGCAGTACTTC
few	NA	TRBV14	TRBJ2-5	CASSPSLRETQYF	TGTGCCAGCAGCCCGTCCCTCCGGGAGACCCAGTACTTC
NA	TRBD2	TRBV11-2	TRBJ2-2	CASSLPGLAGGPCTGELFF	TGTGCCAGCAGCTTACCGGGACTAGCGGGAGGGCCGTGCACCGGAGAGCTGTTTTTT
NA	TRBD1	TRBV7-9	TRBJ1-2	CASSLGGTAYGYTF	TGTGCCAGCAGCTTAGGGGGGACAGCCTATGGCTACACCTTC
NA	NA	TRBV7-8	TRBJ1-5	CASRLAGAPGQPQHF	TGTGCCAGCAGGTTAGCGGGGGCCCCAGGTCAGCCCCAGCATTTT
NA	TRBD1	TRBV29-1	TRBJ2-1	CSVELPGQGDKQFF	TGCAGCGTTGAGCTCCCGGGACAGGGCGATAAGCAGTTCTTC
many	TRBD1	TRBV11-1	TRBJ2-7	CASSSTGTGYEQYF	TGTGCCAGCAGCTCGACCGGGACAGGCTACGAGCAGTACTTC
NA	TRBD2	TRBV11-2	TRBJ2-5	CTSSRIAGRVGETQYF	TGTACCAGCAGCCGAATAGCGGGGAGGGTGGGAGAAACCCAGTACTTC
NA	TRBD2	TRBV6-6	TRBJ2-2	CASSPHPSGRTGELFF	TGTGCCAGCAGTCCCCACCCTAGCGGGAGGACCGGGGAGCTGTTTTTT
NA	TRBD2	TRBV29-1	TRBJ2-2	CSAGTSGNTRELFF	TGCAGCGCCGGGACTAGTGGAAACACCAGGGAGCTGTTTTTT
NA	TRBD2	TRBV12-3/TRBV12-4	TRBJ2-1	CASSPGPGGYNEQFF	TGTGCCAGCAGTCCCGGCCCGGGGGGGTACAATGAGCAGTTCTTC
NA	NA	TRBV29-1	TRBJ2-1	CSEELNGNEQFF	TGCAGCGAGGAGCTGAATGGCAATGAGCAGTTCTTC
NA	TRBD2	TRBV12-3/TRBV12-4	TRBJ2-1	CASTPSGSYNEQFF	TGTGCCAGCACCCCCAGCGGGAGCTACAATGAGCAGTTCTTC
NA	NA	TRBV4-1	TRBJ1-3	CASSLRQPSGNTIYF	TGCGCCAGCAGCCTAAGACAACCCTCTGGAAACACCATATATTTT
NA	NA	TRBV6-6	TRBJ1-1	CASSLHMSRDQDLNTEAFF	TGTGCCAGCAGTCTCCATATGTCACGGGACCAGGATCTAAACACTGAAGCTTTCTTT
NA	TRBD1	TRBV29-1	TRBJ1-1	CSVTEARGPAVEDFF	TGCAGCGTTACGGAGGCGAGGGGGCCTGCGGTTGAAGATTTCTTT
few	TRBD2	TRBV11-2	TRBJ2-1	CASSPTILAGGGNEQFF	TGTGCCAGCAGCCCGACGATACTAGCGGGAGGGGGCAATGAGCAGTTCTTC
NA	TRBD2	TRBV11-2	TRBJ2-7	CANSLEGLAAYEQCF	TGTGCCAACAGCTTAGAAGGACTAGCGGCCTACGAGCAGTGCTTC
NA	TRBD1	TRBV6-6	TRBJ1-6	CASSYSRAGGIGSPLHF	TGTGCCAGCAGTTACTCAAGGGCAGGGGGTATCGGGTCACCCCTCCACTTT
NA	NA	TRBV6-2/TRBV6-3	TRBJ2-1	CTSSYSYGSGVGGQFF	TGTACCAGCAGTTACTCGTACGGGAGTGGGGTTGGTGGGCAGTTCTTC
NA	NA	TRBV5-1	TRBJ2-1	CASSTGPPLNKQFF	TGCGCCAGCAGCACGGGACCTCCCCTCAATAAGCAGTTCTTC
NA	NA	TRBV4-1	TRBJ1-5	CVSSTQGGQPQHF	TGCGTCAGCAGCACCCAGGGTGGTCAGCCCCAGCATTTT
NA	NA	TRBV11-2	TRBJ2-7	CVSSLVTGHTYEQYF	TGTGTCAGCAGCTTAGTGACAGGACACACCTACGAGCAATACTTC
NA	NA	TRBV6-5	TRBJ1-4	CARSLFPRNEKLFF	TGTGCCAGGAGCTTATTCCCCCGAAATGAAAAACTGTTTTTT